This entry concerns a single TCR beta chain. Its antigen target is currently unknown. The sample holds no much larger clone one base away, and base qualities are not on file. This record comes from a study of cytomegalovirus exposure and HLA in healthy donors (dated by TCRdb to 2017 to 2019). General notes on the study: An earlier analysis of several hundred of the donors reported roughly 300 Gb of sequence data and approximately 120 million unique TCR beta sequences obtained from about 179 million T cells. Along with the approximately 650-subject first cohort, a separate validation cohort of over 90 different subjects was used. HLA typing included class I and class II loci at four-digit resolution. On average, 235,054 unique TCR beta nucleotide sequences were sequenced per donor among roughly 430 genotyped donors of the cohort, with approximately 18% of those sequences being non-productive. Donor age, sex, ethnicity and CMV serostatus were collected together with the repertoire data. Among the roughly 390 genotyped donors, 75% to 90% belonged to the genetic ancestry cluster associated with self-reported Caucasian donors. About five DR-DQ haplotypes were treated as single units for association and clustering because of strong linkage in the cohort. An early release covering approximately 600 HLA-typed donors comprised about 300 gigabases of sequencing data and around 80 million unique TCR sequences. A later analysis re-analyzed previously published TCR beta repertoires from 550 to 700 donors and added high-resolution HLA genotyping to study TCR occurrence patterns. To decide whether each TCR beta V gene segment behaved as functional or pseudogenic, an earlier analysis of nearly 600 of the donors relied on high-throughput TCR beta sequencing. To predict cytomegalovirus infection status, the study combined high-throughput TCR immunosequencing, statistical association of individual TCRs with disease status, and machine learning. Using immunosequencing, the study profiled T cell repertoires from around 680 subjects and related those repertoires to cytomegalovirus serostatus. In a later genetic analysis, genome-wide SNP genotypes for about three fifths of the roughly 670 donors were used, and that subset was treated as a discovery cohort. The aim of the study was to test whether cataloging public T cell receptors could identify signatures of past pathogen exposure. Rather than drawing on any new phenotypic data, the later analysis identified candidate immune exposures from TCR beta sequences and the way those sequences occurred across donors. All discovery cohort repertoires had been generated using a single sequencing platform. The number of donors typed differed by locus, with roughly 620-630 for A, B, C, DRB1 and DQB1, roughly 520 for DQA1, over 600 for DPA1, and 472 for DPB1.

Here is what the overall study found, with its caveats: A group of highly shared sequence variants was considered likely to be a technical artifact of the sequencing pipeline. In a later genetic analysis, a missense DCLRE1C variant was associated with V-gene and J-gene trimming of TCR beta chains, and the association was replicated in an independent cohort. HLA typing was unavailable for some donors at each locus, so association tests used only the typed subset. A further reported finding was that TCR beta sequences accurately predicted the HLA-A and HLA-B alleles for most subjects in the first cohort. For the cohort, immune exposure information was limited to CMV serostatus. Compared with equally common non-associated chains, HLA-associated TCR beta chains in a later analysis were more clonally expanded and had lower generation probabilities. When HLA alleles, especially DR and DQ, strongly co-occurred, attributing TCR associations to individual alleles was difficult. Linkage disequilibrium might explain the correlated functional status among segregating V segments, but an unknown experimental factor could not be ruled out. In vitro tests confirmed that a few of the cytomegalovirus-associated TCR beta chains recognize cytomegalovirus antigens. In a later analysis, the rate of TCR association differed among HLA loci, with DRB1 alleles having the most associated TCRs and HLA-C alleles having the fewest. The presence/absence analyses assumed that sequencing depth was roughly uniform across donors, and that assumption may not be true. A later analysis found that most CMV-associated TCR beta chains appeared HLA-restricted, with HLA associations seemingly driven largely by CMV exposure. The earlier analysis of approximately 540 of the donors excluded 15 to 20 rarely observed V segments, including chromosome 9 orphons, because counts were too low. The authors suggested that the approach could potentially be generalized to other disease states and immunological phenotypes. Only TCR beta chains were sequenced in this cohort, and the absence of alpha or paired-chain data limited detectable features. The study gave a list of under 200 TCR beta chains associated with cytomegalovirus. Most TCR sequences were seen in very few donors, while some public TCRs were found in many individuals. A later analysis reported that several top co-occurrence clusters appeared linked to parvovirus B19, influenza, CMV and Epstein-Barr virus. Specific HLA alleles were associated with 15,000 to 20,000 TCR beta sequences at a false discovery rate of 0.05 in a later analysis. Some IMGT-functional V segments, including TRBV6-2 and TRBV6-3, could not be told apart with the 87-base-pair reads, so those segments were excluded. The classifier was reported to diagnose cytomegalovirus status with high specificity and sensitivity in both the original cohort and the validation cohort. According to a later genetic analysis, donors in an Asian-associated ancestry cluster had fewer N-insertions in productive TCRs than the approximately 650-donor mean. Broadly in line with IMGT annotations, most TCR beta V segments showed up in productive rearrangements about 87% or about 30% of the time in an earlier analysis of some 590 of the donors.

Relative to germline, V is 3 bases shorter and J is 5 bases shorter, with 11 bases between their ends. The germline V gene encodes CDR1 LGHNA and CDR2 YNFKEQ. Counted from cysteine to phenylalanine, this CDR3 has 15 amino acids. Of all the DNA, just the CDR3 is kept, 45 bases in frame from base 1. The cohort consisted of hundreds of healthy bone marrow donors. Cohort members were all nominally healthy when sampled, although unrecorded immune exposures were likely present. The donor was CMV seronegative and belonged to the group of 380 or so seronegative cohort members. A peripheral blood sample was provided by each donor, and peripheral blood mononuclear cells were used for TCR beta sequencing. The Qiagen DNeasy Blood Extraction Kit was used to extract genomic DNA from the blood cell samples. The method was the immunoSEQ multiplex PCR assay. For the multiplex PCR, a mixture combining 60 forward primers for TCR Vbeta segments and 13 reverse primers for TCR Jbeta segments was used. Amplification of the CDR3 region of rearranged TCR beta genes was performed with a multiplex PCR assay on genomic DNA. Amplified TCR beta libraries were sequenced as 87-base-pair reads on the Illumina HiSeq System. On the authors' methods: Across the 600 to 700 repertoires, a later analysis counted 80 million or so unique TCR beta chains, about 10 million of which were shared by at least two donors. Raw reads were error-corrected and collapsed into unique sequences by a nearest-neighbor algorithm in which closely related sequences were merged to remove PCR and sequencing errors. To assign V, D and J gene segments, CDR3 sequences were aligned to IMGT reference sequences. For a sequence to be retained, a match of at least six nucleotides to both a V gene segment and a J gene segment was required. Rearrangements were called productive when the CDR3 lacked stop codons and stayed in frame with V and J; all others were non-productive. Following IMGT convention, CDR3 was defined as the stretch from the second conserved V-encoded cysteine up to the conserved J-encoded phenylalanine. In an earlier analysis of some 550 of the donors, sequences lacking an unambiguous match to a single V gene segment were excluded. In an earlier analysis of more than 500 of the donors, a V segment was called functional when productive rearrangements were above 56.7%, and segregating when the standard deviation between donors exceeded 5%. A statistical classification framework was built for diagnosing cytomegalovirus status from the catalog of TCR beta chain sequences. V and J gene assignment, in a later analysis, came from comparing TCR nucleotide sequences with IMGT/GENE-DB human TR gene sequences. In a later analysis, CDR3 sequences and most-parsimonious VDJ recombination scenarios were assigned using the TCRdist pipeline. In a later analysis, each TCR beta chain was defined by its CDR3 amino acid sequence together with its V-gene family, and reads without a unique V-gene family were excluded. To address suspected cross-contamination and a sequencing artifact, a later analysis removed under 600 highly shared, low-generation-probability nucleotide sequences. A later analysis calculated a clonal expansion index for each public chain from normalized within-repertoire ranks of inferred template counts. In a later analysis, generation probabilities were computed with a VDJ recombination model fitted to out-of-frame rearrangements, and the resulting probabilities were checked against IGoR. In a later analysis, hypergeometric tests were used to score TCR-TCR, TCR-HLA and TCR-CMV co-occurrence, with a repertoire-size bias correction applied to TCR pairs. False discovery rates were estimated in a later analysis by permuting HLA or CMV assignments 20 times. In a later analysis, co-occurring TCRs were grouped using DBSCAN, with TCRdist sequence similarity added in when clustering inside HLA-allele-positive subsets. For co-occurrence clustering, repertoires with fewer than 30,000 or more than 120,000 public chains were excluded, along with five repertoires with anomalous nucleotide sharing. TCRdb re-hosts the immuneACCESS table, in-frame sequences only. Its copies lack some clones; in the studies checked, an unresolved V gene accounts for under half of them, and the cause for the rest is not known. V and J calls and clone size follow that table, whereas D and trimming were derived from the DNA. The sample table holds about 160,000 clones, of which over 60% were seen once. The top ten clonotypes cover 2.5% to 3.5% of the sample.

The source of this sequence is a woman aged 40 to 50 in good health and CMV-seronegative. The sample taken for sequencing was PBMCs. The rearrangement combines TRBV4-2 with TRBJ1-6; the best D guess is TRBD1, with 6 bases matching. CDR3 region: CASSHDRTDNSPLHF. In nucleotides, the sequence is TGTGCCAGCAGCCATGACCGGACAGATAATTCACCCCTCCACTTT.